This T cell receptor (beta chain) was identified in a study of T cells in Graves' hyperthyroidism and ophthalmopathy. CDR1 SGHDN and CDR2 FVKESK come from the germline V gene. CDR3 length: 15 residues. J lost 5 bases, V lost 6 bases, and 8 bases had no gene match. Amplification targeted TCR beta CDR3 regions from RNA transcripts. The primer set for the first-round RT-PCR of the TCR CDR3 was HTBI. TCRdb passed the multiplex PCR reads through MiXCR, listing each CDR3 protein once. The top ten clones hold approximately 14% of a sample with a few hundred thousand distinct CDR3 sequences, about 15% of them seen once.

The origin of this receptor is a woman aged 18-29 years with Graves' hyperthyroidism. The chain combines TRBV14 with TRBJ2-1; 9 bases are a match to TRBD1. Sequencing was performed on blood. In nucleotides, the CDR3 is TGTGCCAGCAGTCCCGGGACAGGGATAAACAATGAGCAGTTCTTC. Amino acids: CASSPGTGINNEQFF. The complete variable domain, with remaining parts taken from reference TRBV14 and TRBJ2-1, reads EAGVTQFPSHSVIEKGQTVTLRCDPISGHDNLYWYRRVMGKEIKFLLHFVKESKQDESGMPNNRFLAERTGGTYSTLKVQPAELEDSGVYFCASSPGTGINNEQFFGPGTRLTVL.